The 19 T cell receptor beta chains reported below all come from one sample, sequenced in a study of shared clonotypes between healthy human individuals. Terminally differentiated effector memory CD45RA+ cells were left out of the naive CD8 fraction, which was CD45RO-negative and positively selected for CCR7. The method was immunoSEQ multiplex PCR; TCRdb's version includes in-frame clones alone and lacks a portion of them. The sample contains roughly 2,000,000 clones, less than 95% of which appear only once. Sequenced material: naive CD8+ T cells sorted from blood. The receptors come from a young man in good health.

The chain combines TRBV30 with TRBJ2-7, with 10 nucleotides matching TRBD1. CDR3 length equals 14 residues. V lost 5 bases to trimming and J lost 3 bases; unmatched junction nucleotides: 7. CDR1 is GTSNPN, CDR2 SVGIG, per germline (reference sequence). The CDR3: CAWEGRDRGYEQYF. DNA for the CDR3: TGTGCCTGGGAAGGCCGGGACAGGGGCTACGAGCAGTACTTC.

The rearrangement joins TRBV27 to TRBJ2-7; 10 bases match TRBD2. The CDR3 contains 15 residues. From germline, CDR1 is MNHEY and CDR2 SMNVEV (reference sequence). V dropped 5 bases and J dropped 2; count of bases not matched to a gene: 6. The DNA for the CDR3 is TGTGCCAGCAGTCCATTAGCGGGAGGCGCCTACGAGCAGTACTTC. Protein product: CASSPLAGGAYEQYF.

This chain uses TRBV25-1 with TRBJ2-1; no definite D call. CDR1 is MGHDK and CDR2 is SYGVNS in the germline V gene. The V end lost 3 bases, the J end lost 0 bases, and 12 bases lay between the germline ends. The CDR3 totals 16 residues. CDR3 loop: CASSDLQFSSYNEQFF. The CDR3 DNA is TGTGCCAGCAGTGATTTACAGTTTAGCTCCTACAATGAGCAGTTCTTC.

J is TRBJ2-7 and V is TRBV4-1; D ambiguous. Trimming cost V 4 bases and J 5 bases, with 12 bases left between them. Germline assignment: CDR1 MGHRA and CDR2 YSYEKL. The CDR3 sequence is 13 residues long. CDR3 residues: CASSREKGHEQYF. CDR3 sequence (DNA): TGCGCCAGCAGCCGAGAAAAAGGCCACGAGCAGTACTTC.

With regard to this clone: Distinct nucleotide sequences in the sample also encode this CDR3. The chain carries TRBV9 and TRBJ2-7; D is perhaps TRBD2 (6 bases). CDR1 is SGDLS, CDR2 YYNGEE, per germline. The V end was cut by 0 bases, the J end by 4 bases, with 14 bases between. The CDR3 runs to 15 residues. In DNA, the CDR3 is TGTGCCAGCAGCGTAGGTGGAGGGCACGGTTACGAGCAGTACTTC. Amino acids: CASSVGGGHGYEQYF.

This clone was seen only once. This rearrangement joins TRBV28 to TRBJ2-3; D possibly corresponds to TRBD1 (5 bases). The CDR3 is 14 residues long. Germline CDR1 reads MDHEN; CDR2 reads SYDVKM. The V end was cut by 8 bases, the J end by 4 bases, with 16 bases between. The CDR3 region has the DNA TGTGCCAGCGGACCTAGGGGTGCGGCAGATACGCAGTATTTT. It specifies CASGPRGAADTQYF.

V is TRBV2 and J is TRBJ1-2; the D is unclear. The CDR3 runs to 13 residues. Germline CDR1 and CDR2: SNHLY and FYNNEI. Deletions cut 6 bases from V and 4 bases from J, with 12 bases between. The CDR3 region is CASSLGEGYGYTF. The CDR3 bases are TGTGCCAGCAGCCTGGGAGAGGGCTATGGCTACACCTTC.

This clone has just a few counts. V is TRBV10-3 and J is TRBJ1-6; D unclear. The CDR3 totals 15 residues. Trimming took off 0 bases at V and 6 bases at J, with 9 bases between the two ends. The germline CDR1 and CDR2 sequences are ENHRY and SYGVKD. The CDR3 DNA reads as TGTGCCATCAGTGAGTCGGTCACCTCTAATTCACCCCTCCACTTT. It translates to CAISESVTSNSPLHF.

The V gene is TRBV4-1, the J gene TRBJ1-1, with 7 bases lining up with TRBD1. The junction had 6 bases not matched to a gene; V was cut back by 2 bases and J by 0 bases. Germline V gene sequence: CDR1 MGHRA, CDR2 YSYEKL. The CDR3 runs to 16 residues. CDR3 protein: CASSQPGTAVNTEAFF. Written as DNA, the CDR3 is TGCGCCAGCAGCCAACCCGGGACAGCCGTGAACACTGAAGCTTTCTTT.

The chain has TRBV7-2 and TRBJ1-5; D unclear. Germline CDR1 is SGHTA and CDR2 is FQGNSA. The CDR3 is 14 amino acids. The V gene lost 1 base and the J gene lost 6 bases, with 10 bases spanning the gap. CDR3 sequence (DNA): TGTGCCAGCAGCTTAGGGCCTCGAGGTCAGCCCCAGCATTTT. Amino acids: CASSLGPRGQPQHF.

The chain couples TRBV6-1 to TRBJ1-3; a possible D gene is TRBD1 (5 bases). Germline V gene data show CDR1 as MNHNS and CDR2 as SASEGT. This CDR3 spans 12 amino acids. V lost 8 bases, J lost 0 bases, and 5 bases lay in between. This CDR3 reads CASQGSGNTIYF. CDR3 DNA sequence: TGTGCCAGCCAGGGCTCTGGAAACACCATATATTTT.

CDR3 DNA sequence: TGTGCCAGCAGTTCAGGGGACGACGAGCAGTACTTC. Amino acid sequence: CASSSGDDEQYF. The genes are TRBV6-5 and TRBJ2-7, with D possibly being TRBD1 (6 bases). Germline CDR1 reads MNHEY; CDR2 reads SVGAGI. V was trimmed by 4 bases and J by 5 bases, leaving 9 bases between them. CDR3 length: 12 residues.

This clone came up once. This chain connects TRBV27 to TRBJ2-1; TRBD1 aligns across 12 bases. Trimming removed 5 bases from V and 6 bases from J; junction bases left unmatched: 8. The germline V gene encodes CDR1 MNHEY and CDR2 SMNVEV (reference sequence). The length of the CDR3 is 16 residues. The CDR3 here is CASSPGQGAPLNEQFF. CDR3 coding DNA: TGTGCCAGCAGTCCGGGACAGGGGGCCCCACTCAATGAGCAGTTCTTC.

The rearrangement joins TRBV4-3 to TRBJ1-2; unclear D gene. This CDR3 comprises 14 residues. Germline loops: CDR1 LGHNA, CDR2 YSLEER. Between the trimmed V and J ends, which lost 1 base and 8 bases, there was a span of 14 bases. CDR3 in amino acids: CASSQGRAQGGYTF. CDR3 coding DNA: TGCGCCAGCAGCCAAGGAAGGGCCCAAGGCGGCTACACCTTC.

The count of this clone is one. The CDR3 DNA reads as TGTGCCAGCAGTGAAGGATATGGGGTGTCGGCACCCCTCCACTTT. This gives the protein CASSEGYGVSAPLHF. V usage is TRBV6-1 and J usage is TRBJ1-6; D remains unclear. CDR3 size: 15 residues. V was pared by 1 base and J by 11 bases, with 15 bases between. The germline V gene encodes CDR1 MNHNS and CDR2 SASEGT.

The chain uses TRBV30 and TRBJ2-2; D is tentatively TRBD1 or TRBD2 (5 bases each). Germline loops: CDR1 GTSNPN, CDR2 SVGIG (reference sequence). The CDR3 spans 12 residues. V lost 1 base and J lost 11, with 11 bases in between. The CDR3 is CAWSAGTAELFF. In nucleotides, the CDR3 is TGTGCCTGGAGTGCAGGGACCGCTGAGCTGTTTTTT.

J is TRBJ2-2 and V is TRBV30, with 16 bases lining up with TRBD2. V trimming: 6 bases; J trimming: 0 bases; junction bases outside the gene matches: 10. CDR3 length equals 19 residues. Germline CDR1 and CDR2: GTSNPN and SVGIG (reference sequence). CDR3 DNA sequence: TGTGCCTGCCCTCAGACCGGGACTAGCGGGGGGGCGAACACCGGGGAGCTGTTTTTT. Translation: CACPQTGTSGGANTGELFF.

The chain couples TRBV11-2 to TRBJ1-3; D is undetermined. V was trimmed by 2 bases and J by 4 bases, leaving 6 bases between them. Germline CDR1 SGHAT, CDR2 FQNNGV. The CDR3 consists of 13 residues. The CDR3 DNA follows: TGTGCCAGCAGCTTAAAAGCAGGAAACACCATATATTTT. It is translated as CASSLKAGNTIYF. Drawing the rest from reference TRBV11-2 and TRBJ1-3, the complete variable domain is EAGVAQSPRYKIIEKRQSVAFWCNPISGHATLYWYQQILGQGPKLLIQFQNNGVVDDSQLPKDRFSAERLKGVDSTLKIQPAKLEDSAVYLCASSLKAGNTIYFGEGSWLTVV.

This sequence joins TRBV4-1 and TRBJ2-7; D is tentatively TRBD1 or TRBD2 (5 bases each). CDR3 length equals 15 residues. CDR1 MGHRA and CDR2 YSYEKL come from the germline V gene. Deletions cut 5 bases from V and 4 bases from J, with 18 bases between. CDR3 DNA: TGCGCCAGCAGCTGGTTCCGGGACGGGGCTTACGAGCAGTACTTC. It codes for CASSWFRDGAYEQYF.